This entry describes one T cell receptor (beta chain). The entry originates in a study of OX40 agonist ivuxolimab in advanced cancers. Profiling relied on immunoSEQ multiplex PCR, and the TCRdb table lists in-frame clones only, not all of them. The data show fewer than 55,000 clones, with around 87% seen just once and approximately 1.7% held by the top ten. The germline V gene has CDR1 SGHAT and CDR2 FQNNGV. Trimming cost V 5 bases and J 0 bases, with 7 bases left between them. The CDR3 sequence is 13 residues long. The sequenced sample was CD4+ or CD8+ T cells sorted from blood, obtained in a trial of the OX40 agonist ivuxolimab. The TCR comes from an adult with an advanced solid tumor such as melanoma, head and neck, liver or kidney cancer. This chain links TRBV11-2 with TRBJ2-5; D not certain. The DNA for the CDR3 is TGTGCCAGCAGCCTAGGGTACCAAGAGACCCAGTACTTC. Amino acids: CASSLGYQETQYF.